These 32 T cell receptor beta chains share one sample of origin, sequenced in a study of cytomegalovirus exposure and HLA in healthy donors. A multiplex PCR was run with 60 Vbeta primers and 13 Jbeta primers. The table came from immunoSEQ multiplex PCR; TCRdb's copy has only in-frame clones and leaves some out. The table has around 100,000 clones, 65% to 80% seen once. The sample comprised PBMCs. These receptors all come from a female donor in good health and CMV-seropositive.

The table lists this clone with a count of one. The gene calls are TRBV28 and TRBJ1-1; D perhaps matches TRBD1 (6 bases). Trimming took 4 bases from V and 2 from J, leaving 11 bases between them. The CDR3 covers 14 residues. Germline CDR1 MDHEN, CDR2 SYDVKM. CDR3 amino acids: CASSYPRGNTEAFF. As DNA, the CDR3 is TGTGCCAGCAGTTATCCCAGGGGAAACACTGAAGCTTTCTTT.

The gene calls are TRBV20-1 and TRBJ2-3, with D perhaps matching TRBD1 (5 bases). The CDR3 length is 11 residues. Germline V gives CDR1 DFQATT, CDR2 SNEGSKA (reference sequence). Deletions cut 6 bases from V and 7 bases from J, with 11 bases between. The CDR3 nucleotides read TGCAGTGCACATCAGGGATATACGCAGTATTTT. It yields the protein CSAHQGYTQYF.

This chain uses TRBV7-2 with TRBJ2-2, with TRBD1 as a possible D gene (6 bases). V was trimmed by 5 bases and J by 3 bases, leaving 10 bases between them. The CDR3 totals 14 residues. CDR1 and CDR2 (germline): SGHTA, FQGNSA. CDR3 amino acids: CASSPGQYTGELFF. CDR3 sequence (DNA): TGTGCCAGCAGCCCAGGACAGTACACCGGGGAGCTGTTTTTT.

The CDR3 DNA sequence: TGCGCCAGCAGCTTGGTGGGGGCCCAAGAGACCCAGTACTTC. Protein sequence: CASSLVGAQETQYF. This chain links TRBV5-1 with TRBJ2-5; D perhaps matches TRBD1 (6 bases). Between the trimmed V and J ends, which lost 0 bases and 1 base, there was a span of 7 bases. CDR3 length equals 14 residues. CDR1 is SGHRS, CDR2 YFSETQ, per germline. Filled out from reference TRBV5-1 and TRBJ2-5, the complete variable domain reads KAGVTQTPRYLIKTRGQQVTLSCSPISGHRSVSWYQQTPGQGLQFLFEYFSETQRNKGNFPGRFSGRQFSNSRSEMNVSTLELGDSALYLCASSLVGAQETQYFGPGTRLLVL.

The V call is TRBV9, the J call TRBJ2-3; the match to TRBD2 covers 11 bases. V lost 3 bases to trimming and J lost 4 bases; unmatched junction nucleotides: 10. The CDR3 consists of 17 residues. Per germline, CDR1 SGDLS and CDR2 YYNGEE. CDR3 bases: TGTGCCAGCAGCGATGCCGGACTAGCGGGCTTTTCAGATACGCAGTATTTT. Translation gives CASSDAGLAGFSDTQYF.

This clone has just a few counts. CDR3 loop: CASSWGQQIQGTEAFF. The CDR3, as DNA: TGTGCCAGCAGCTGGGGACAGCAAATTCAGGGCACTGAAGCTTTCTTT. The chain employs TRBV5-6 and TRBJ1-1, with 7 positions matching TRBD1. This CDR3 has 16 residues. J lost 4 bases, V lost 3 bases, and 12 bases had no gene match. Germline V gene lookup returns CDR1 SGHDT and CDR2 YYEEEE.

The chain uses TRBV7-3 and TRBJ2-1; TRBD2 matches 10 bases. Looked up from germline, CDR1 is SGHTA and CDR2 is FQGTGA. V shed 2 bases and J 8 bases; nucleotides not matched to a gene: 6. The CDR3 is 15 residues long. The CDR3 region has the DNA TGTGCCAGCAGCTTATCTTTAGCGGGAGGTTATGAGCAGTTCTTC. It yields the protein CASSLSLAGGYEQFF.

The chain is built from TRBV6-1 and TRBJ1-1; D perhaps matches TRBD1 (5 bases). There are 14 residues in the CDR3. Trimming stripped 5 bases from V and 1 base from J, with 11 bases between. From germline, CDR1 is MNHNS and CDR2 SASEGT. As DNA, the CDR3 is TGTGCCAGCAGTCCCCGCGGGGGGAACACTGAAGCTTTCTTT. Encoded protein: CASSPRGGNTEAFF.

V usage is TRBV6-1 and J usage is TRBJ1-3; maybe TRBD1 (6 bases). The germline V gene encodes CDR1 MNHNS and CDR2 SASEGT. Trimming took 3 bases from V and 7 from J, leaving 19 bases between them. This CDR3 contains 16 residues. In nucleotides, the CDR3 is TGTGCCAGCAGTGAGGGGACAAGGAGTCGAGGGAACACCATATATTTT. Protein sequence: CASSEGTRSRGNTIYF.

This chain uses TRBV11-2 with TRBJ2-2; TRBD2 aligns across 14 bases. The CDR3 runs 15 residues. Per the germline V gene, CDR1 is SGHAT and CDR2 is FQNNGV. Germline trimming cut 7 bases from V and 9 bases from J; bases unmatched to any gene: 7. CDR3 region: CASTGTSGSRRELFF. CDR3 sequence (DNA): TGTGCCAGCACCGGGACTAGCGGGAGTCGGAGGGAGCTGTTTTTT.

The chain couples TRBV7-9 to TRBJ2-3, with D possibly TRBD1 on 6 matching bases. V was cut by 2 bases and J by 2 bases, with 14 bases left in between. CDR1 and CDR2 from the germline V gene are SEHNR and FQNEAQ (reference sequence). The CDR3 consists of 16 residues. CDR3 sequence: CASSLRVKGDTDTQYF. In nucleotides, the CDR3 is TGTGCCAGCAGCTTACGAGTTAAGGGGGACACAGATACGCAGTATTTT.

The chain is built from TRBV7-8 and TRBJ1-1; TRBD1 aligns across 7 bases. CDR1 and CDR2 (germline): SGHVS, FQNEAQ. The CDR3 loop spans 16 amino acids. Losses at the gene ends were 0 bases for V and 1 base for J; bases not matched to a gene: 5. The CDR3 region has the DNA TGTGCCAGCAGCTTAGCGAGGGGGCCGGGGAACACTGAAGCTTTCTTT. Protein sequence: CASSLARGPGNTEAFF.

Only a few counts were recorded for this clone. This chain joins TRBV9 and TRBJ1-1; TRBD1 is a possible D gene (5 bases). CDR3 length: 14 amino acids. The V gene lost 4 bases and the J gene lost 6 bases, with 16 bases spanning the gap. CDR1 SGDLS and CDR2 YYNGEE come from the germline V gene. CDR3: CASSPAGRVAEAFF. Here the CDR3 DNA reads TGTGCCAGCAGCCCCGCAGGCAGGGTTGCTGAAGCTTTCTTT. Full variable domain (outside the CDR3, taken from reference TRBV9 and TRBJ1-1): DSGVTQTPKHLITATGQRVTLRCSPRSGDLSVYWYQQSLDQGLQFLIQYYNGEERAKGNILERFSAQQFPDLHSELNLSSLELGDSALYFCASSPAGRVAEAFFGQGTRLTVV.

This clone is a singleton in its sample. The V and J genes are TRBV27 and TRBJ1-1, with TRBD1 identical over 9 bases. The junction had 7 bases not matched to a gene; V was cut back by 7 bases and J by 4 bases. The CDR3 totals 14 residues. Germline V gives CDR1 MNHEY, CDR2 SMNVEV (reference sequence). The CDR3 is CASKLDRGATEAFF. Written as DNA, the CDR3 is TGTGCCAGCAAATTGGACAGGGGAGCCACTGAAGCTTTCTTT.

The chain carries TRBV7-9 and TRBJ1-1, with D unresolved. CDR3 length equals 14 residues. V was shortened by 1 base and J by 11 bases, with 17 bases between the two germline ends. Germline V gene sequence: CDR1 SEHNR, CDR2 FQNEAQ (reference sequence). In nucleotides, the CDR3 is TGTGCCAGCAGCTTAGGTCAGGCCTTCGGTGAGGCTTTCTTT. Translating gives CASSLGQAFGEAFF.

This chain joins TRBV6-1 and TRBJ2-7; 8 nucleotides align to TRBD2. The CDR3 extends over 13 amino acids. Losses at the gene ends were 5 bases for V and 4 bases for J; bases not matched to a gene: 4. In germline, CDR1 is MNHNS, CDR2 SASEGT. CDR3 region: CASSRLAGYEQYF. The CDR3 region has the DNA TGTGCCAGCAGTAGGCTAGCGGGTTACGAGCAGTACTTC.

This clone was counted between two and nine times. The chain combines TRBV18 with TRBJ2-1; 12 bases line up with TRBD2. CDR1 KGHSH and CDR2 LQKENI come from the germline V gene. This CDR3 is 15 amino acids long. Germline trimming cut 1 base from V and 8 bases from J; bases unmatched to any gene: 3. Written as DNA, the CDR3 is TGTGCCAGCTCACCACGCCTAGCGGGAGGGCATGAGCAGTTCTTC. Protein: CASSPRLAGGHEQFF.

A note on this clone: The sample has other DNA sequences that encode this CDR3 too. The rearrangement links TRBV19 to TRBJ2-1, with 7 bases matching TRBD2. V dropped 11 bases and J dropped 0; count of bases not matched to a gene: 19. CDR1 LNHDA and CDR2 SQIVND come from the germline V gene (reference sequence). The CDR3 runs 18 residues. Here the CDR3 DNA reads TGTGCCTCCTCCCGGTGGGGCTGGCTAGCGGACTCCTACAATGAGCAGTTCTTC. It translates to CASSRWGWLADSYNEQFF.

The chain has TRBV19 and TRBJ2-5; TRBD1 agrees at 8 bases. CDR1 LNHDA and CDR2 SQIVND come from the germline V gene (reference sequence). CDR3 length: 17 amino acids. The junction had 13 bases not matched to a gene; V was cut back by 2 bases and J by 5 bases. The CDR3 DNA is TGTGCCAGTAGTATACTTCCATATAAAGGACAGGGCGAGACCCAGTACTTC. Residues: CASSILPYKGQGETQYF.

The gene calls are TRBV7-8 and TRBJ1-5, with 9 positions matching TRBD1. Germline V gene data show CDR1 as SGHVS and CDR2 as FQNEAQ. This CDR3 comprises 15 residues. V was pared by 4 bases and J by 2 bases, with 3 bases of the junction left unmatched. CDR3 coding DNA: TGTGCCAGCAGCTCAAGACAGGGGGGCAATCAGCCCCAGCATTTT. Its translation is CASSSRQGGNQPQHF.

This sequence joins TRBV2 and TRBJ1-2; no clear D. The CDR3 sequence is 12 residues long. CDR1 SNHLY and CDR2 FYNNEI come from the germline V gene. V was clipped by 6 bases and J by 7 bases, with 12 bases between them. The CDR3 protein is CASRLRAGGYTF. The CDR3 DNA follows: TGTGCCAGCAGATTAAGGGCGGGTGGCTACACCTTC.

V gene TRBV9 combines with J gene TRBJ2-4; maybe TRBD2 (6 bases). This CDR3 is 16 amino acids long. Germline CDR1 reads SGDLS; CDR2 reads YYNGEE. V gave up 0 bases and J gave up 4 bases, with 14 bases separating them. As DNA, the CDR3 is TGTGCCAGCAGCGTAGTTCGGGGTGGGGGGAAAAACATTCAGTACTTC. Protein: CASSVVRGGGKNIQYF.

This chain connects TRBV5-6 to TRBJ1-4; 7 bases map to TRBD1. The CDR3 is 16 amino acids. Germline V lookup: CDR1 SGHDT, CDR2 YYEEEE. With 2 bases clipped from V and 5 bases from J, the junction kept 9 bases outside the gene matches. DNA for the CDR3: TGTGCCAGCAGCTTCTATAATACAGGGGTAAATGAAAAACTGTTTTTT. Translated: CASSFYNTGVNEKLFF.

As to this clone: One end of the junction fails to match germline, which may point to a read error. This chain joins TRBV7-2 and TRBJ2-2, with a possible D match to TRBD1 (6 bases). The CDR3 totals 16 residues. Germline V gene sequence: CDR1 SGHTA, CDR2 FQGNSA. CDR3: CASSLFGQRLTEELFF. The CDR3 nucleotides read TGTGCCAGCAGCTTATTCGGACAGCGACTCACCGAGGAGCTGTTTTTT. Filled out from reference TRBV7-2 and TRBJ2-2, the complete variable domain reads GAGVSQSPSNKVTEKGKDVELRCDPISGHTALYWYRQSLGQGLEFLIYFQGNSAPDKSGLPSDRFSAERTGGSVSTLTIQRTQQEDSAVYLCASSLFGQRLTEELFFGEGSRLTVL.

The chain carries TRBV7-8 and TRBJ1-2; 7 positions agree with TRBD1. V was pared by 4 bases and J by 8 bases, with 7 bases of the junction left unmatched. The V gene's germline CDR1 is SGHVS and CDR2 FQNEAQ. This CDR3 contains 13 residues. DNA for the CDR3: TGTGCCAGCAGCTCCCAAATGACAGGGGGCTACACCTTC. Its translation is CASSSQMTGGYTF.

This chain uses TRBV6-4 with TRBJ2-7, with TRBD1 identical over 12 bases. The germline V gene encodes CDR1 MRHNA and CDR2 SNTAGT. The V and J ends lost 2 bases and 0 bases, in that order; junction bases with no gene match: 8. The CDR3 has 18 residues. The CDR3 reads CASSDLGTGGPISYEQYF. CDR3 nucleotide sequence: TGTGCCAGCAGTGACCTTGGGACAGGGGGCCCCATCTCCTACGAGCAGTACTTC.

The chain couples TRBV15 to TRBJ1-2; 11 bases agree with TRBD1. After removal of 3 bases from V and 12 bases from J, the junction contained 15 bases not matched to a gene. The CDR3 is made up of 16 amino acids. The germline V gene encodes CDR1 LNHNV and CDR2 YYDKDF (reference sequence). The CDR3 DNA follows: TGTGCCACCAGCAGTGGTTCCACCGGGACAGGGGGAGGGAACACCTTC. Translation gives CATSSGSTGTGGGNTF.

V and J are TRBV30 and TRBJ2-1; 7 bases line up with TRBD1. Germline CDR1 reads GTSNPN; CDR2 reads SVGIG (reference sequence). V lost 5 bases, J lost 0 bases, and 1 base stayed unmatched. This CDR3 has 13 amino acids. CDR3 nucleotide sequence: TGTGCCTGGGACAGGGTCTCCTACAATGAGCAGTTCTTC. Residues: CAWDRVSYNEQFF.

This chain joins TRBV12-1 and TRBJ2-1; no check of the table's D call, TRBD2, against the DNA was made. TRBV12-1 is a known pseudogene. The CDR3 is 16 amino acids. The CDR3 DNA reads TGTGCCAGCAGCGCGACTATAGCGGGGGGGCCGGACGGGCAGTTCTTC. Translating it yields CASSATIAGGPDGQFF.

The chain uses TRBV2 and TRBJ2-1; D is perhaps TRBD2 (6 bases). CDR3 length: 14 residues. CDR1 is SNHLY, CDR2 FYNNEI, per germline. Trimming left V 8 bases short and J 5 bases short, with 16 bases between. In DNA form, the CDR3 reads TGTGCCAGCCTTCGGTGGGACTCTAACAATGAGCAGTTCTTC. Translation: CASLRWDSNNEQFF.

The J gene is TRBJ1-5, the V gene TRBV30; a weak D match, TRBD1 (6 bases). Trimming cost V 2 bases and J 0 bases, with 11 bases left between them. The V gene's germline CDR1 is GTSNPN and CDR2 SVGIG (reference sequence). The CDR3 contains 15 residues. CDR3 in DNA: TGTGCCTGGAGTCTTGGACAGATTAGCAATCAGCCCCAGCATTTT. Encoded protein: CAWSLGQISNQPQHF.

V gene TRBV5-1 combines with J gene TRBJ2-5, with TRBD1 identical over 7 bases. After removal of 3 bases from V and 7 bases from J, the junction contained 9 bases not matched to a gene. The CDR3 is made up of 14 amino acids. CDR1 and CDR2 (germline): SGHRS, YFSETQ. The DNA of the CDR3 is TGCGCCAGCAGCTCCCTCGACAGACAGGGGACCCAGTACTTC. It is translated as CASSSLDRQGTQYF.